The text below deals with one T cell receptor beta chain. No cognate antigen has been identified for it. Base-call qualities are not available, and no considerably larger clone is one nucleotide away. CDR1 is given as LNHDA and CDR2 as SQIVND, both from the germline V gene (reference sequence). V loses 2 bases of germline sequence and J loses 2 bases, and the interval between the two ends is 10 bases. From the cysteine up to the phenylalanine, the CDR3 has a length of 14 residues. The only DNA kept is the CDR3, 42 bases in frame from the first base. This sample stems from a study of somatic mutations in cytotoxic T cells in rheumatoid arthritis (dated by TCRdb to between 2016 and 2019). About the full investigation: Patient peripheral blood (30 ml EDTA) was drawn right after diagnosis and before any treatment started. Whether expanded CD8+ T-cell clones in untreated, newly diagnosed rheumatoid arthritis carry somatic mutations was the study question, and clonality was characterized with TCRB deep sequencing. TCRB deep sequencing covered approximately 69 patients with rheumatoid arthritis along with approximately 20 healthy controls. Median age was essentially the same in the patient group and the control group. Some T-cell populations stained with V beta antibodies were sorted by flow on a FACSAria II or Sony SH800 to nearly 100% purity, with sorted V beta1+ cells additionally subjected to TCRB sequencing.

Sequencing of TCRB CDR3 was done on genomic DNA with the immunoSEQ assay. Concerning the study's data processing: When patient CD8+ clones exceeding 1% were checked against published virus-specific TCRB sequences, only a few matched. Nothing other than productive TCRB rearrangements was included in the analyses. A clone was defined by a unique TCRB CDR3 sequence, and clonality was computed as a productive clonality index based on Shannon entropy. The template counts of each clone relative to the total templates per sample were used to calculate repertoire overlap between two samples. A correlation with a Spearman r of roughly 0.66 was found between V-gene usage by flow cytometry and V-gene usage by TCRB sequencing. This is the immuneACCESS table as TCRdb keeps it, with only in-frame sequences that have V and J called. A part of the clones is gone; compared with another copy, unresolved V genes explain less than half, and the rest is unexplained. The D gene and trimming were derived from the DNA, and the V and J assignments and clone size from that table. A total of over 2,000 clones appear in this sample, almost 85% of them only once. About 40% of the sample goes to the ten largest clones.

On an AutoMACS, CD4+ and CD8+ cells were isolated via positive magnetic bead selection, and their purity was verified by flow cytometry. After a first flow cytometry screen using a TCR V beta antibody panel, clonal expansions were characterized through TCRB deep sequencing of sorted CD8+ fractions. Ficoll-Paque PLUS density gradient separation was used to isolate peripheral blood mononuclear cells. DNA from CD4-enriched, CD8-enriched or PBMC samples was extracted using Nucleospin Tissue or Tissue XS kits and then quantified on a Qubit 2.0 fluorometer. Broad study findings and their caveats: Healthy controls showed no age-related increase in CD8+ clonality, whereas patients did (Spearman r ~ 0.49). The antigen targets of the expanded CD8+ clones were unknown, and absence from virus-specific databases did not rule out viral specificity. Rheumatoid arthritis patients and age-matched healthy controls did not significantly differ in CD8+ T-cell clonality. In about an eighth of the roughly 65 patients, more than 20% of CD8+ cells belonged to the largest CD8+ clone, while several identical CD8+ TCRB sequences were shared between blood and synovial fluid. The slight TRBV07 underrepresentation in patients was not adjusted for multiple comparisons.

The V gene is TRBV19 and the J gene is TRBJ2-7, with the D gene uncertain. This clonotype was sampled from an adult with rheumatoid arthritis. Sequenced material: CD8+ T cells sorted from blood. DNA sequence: TGTGCCAGTAGTATACGTGGCAGAGCCTACGAGCAGTACTTC. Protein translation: CASSIRGRAYEQYF. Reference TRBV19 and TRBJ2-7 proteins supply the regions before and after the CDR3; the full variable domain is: DGGITQSPKYLFRKEGQNVTLSCEQNLNHDAMYWYRQDPGQGLRLIYYSQIVNDFQKGDIAEGYSVSREKKESFPLTVTSAQKNPTAFYLCASSIRGRAYEQYFGPGTRLTVT.